Shown below are 8 T cell receptor beta chains from a single sample sequenced in a study of blood T cell repertoires in COVID-19. Sequencing was performed with immunoSEQ multiplex PCR; in TCRdb, only in-frame clones are kept and a portion is missing. The sample records approximately 190,000 clones, 70% to 85% being singletons. The specimen was peripheral blood. These receptors came from a human donor with acute or convalescent COVID-19. The donor label of this sample is uncertain.

This clone has a single count. This chain links TRBV29-1 with TRBJ1-2, with 7 bases lining up with TRBD1. The germline CDR1 and CDR2 sequences are SQVTM and ANQGSEA. Trimming removed 6 bases from V and 5 bases from J; junction bases left unmatched: 15. This CDR3 region has 15 residues. The CDR3 reads CSVGHDRVLGYGYTF. The CDR3 coding sequence is TGCAGCGTAGGCCATGACAGGGTTCTAGGATATGGCTACACCTTC.

This clone has a single count. This chain joins TRBV28 and TRBJ2-2; 10 bases fit TRBD2. CDR3 length equals 15 residues. The germline CDR1 and CDR2 sequences are MDHEN and SYDVKM. Trimming cost V 3 bases and J 4 bases; bases outside gene matches: 2. This CDR3 is CASSLIAGGTGELFF. CDR3 nucleotides: TGTGCCAGCAGTTTGATAGCGGGAGGCACCGGGGAGCTGTTTTTT.

This clone was counted a single time. This chain uses TRBV28 with TRBJ2-7, with 7 bases fitting TRBD1. CDR3 length: 16 amino acids. Germline CDR1 MDHEN, CDR2 SYDVKM. J was trimmed by 0 bases and V by 6 bases; bases with no gene match: 11. CDR3 sequence (DNA): TGTGCCAGCAGCCGAGCAGGACAGGTTAGCTCCTACGAGCAGTACTTC. It yields the protein CASSRAGQVSSYEQYF.

The chain couples TRBV7-9 to TRBJ2-7; D may be TRBD1 (6 bases). Trimming stripped 5 bases from V and 1 base from J, with 15 bases between. The CDR3 is made up of 15 amino acids. Looked up from germline, CDR1 is SEHNR and CDR2 is FQNEAQ (reference sequence). The CDR3 nucleotides read TGTGCCAGCAGCGTACCAGGGGTGAAATCCTACGAGCAGTACTTC. This sequence encodes CASSVPGVKSYEQYF.

This CDR3 is CASSILLADYNEQFF. CDR3 sequence (DNA): TGTGCCAGTTCGATTTTACTAGCGGACTACAATGAGCAGTTCTTC. The chain has TRBV19 and TRBJ2-1; 8 nucleotides match TRBD2. This CDR3 is 15 amino acids long. V gave up 8 bases and J gave up 3 bases; unmatched junction bases: 9. CDR1 is LNHDA and CDR2 is SQIVND in the germline V gene (reference sequence).

The CDR3 region is CASVGLGQEKLFF. The CDR3 nucleotides are TGTGCCAGCGTCGGACTGGGACAGGAAAAACTGTTTTTT. This chain uses TRBV6-5 with TRBJ1-4, with 7 bases identical to TRBD1. The CDR3 sequence is 13 residues long. CDR1 is MNHEY and CDR2 is SVGAGI in the germline V gene. J was trimmed by 8 bases and V by 8 bases; bases with no gene match: 8.

This chain connects TRBV21-1 to TRBJ2-5; the table's D call, TRBD2, was not checked against the DNA. TRBV21-1 has pseudogene status. The CDR3 has 16 amino acids. CDR3 loop: CASLGPLAGEGETQYF. The CDR3 bases are TGTGCCAGCTTGGGTCCCCTAGCGGGAGAGGGGGAGACCCAGTACTTC.

The V gene is TRBV19, the J gene TRBJ1-1, with 7 bases lining up with TRBD1. This CDR3 region has 13 residues. J gave up 8 bases and V 5 bases, and 8 bases lay outside the gene matches. Germline CDR1 is LNHDA and CDR2 is SQIVND (reference sequence). This chain's CDR3 is CASSLTGQSEAFF. The CDR3 region has the DNA TGTGCCAGTAGTTTAACGGGACAGTCGGAAGCTTTCTTT.